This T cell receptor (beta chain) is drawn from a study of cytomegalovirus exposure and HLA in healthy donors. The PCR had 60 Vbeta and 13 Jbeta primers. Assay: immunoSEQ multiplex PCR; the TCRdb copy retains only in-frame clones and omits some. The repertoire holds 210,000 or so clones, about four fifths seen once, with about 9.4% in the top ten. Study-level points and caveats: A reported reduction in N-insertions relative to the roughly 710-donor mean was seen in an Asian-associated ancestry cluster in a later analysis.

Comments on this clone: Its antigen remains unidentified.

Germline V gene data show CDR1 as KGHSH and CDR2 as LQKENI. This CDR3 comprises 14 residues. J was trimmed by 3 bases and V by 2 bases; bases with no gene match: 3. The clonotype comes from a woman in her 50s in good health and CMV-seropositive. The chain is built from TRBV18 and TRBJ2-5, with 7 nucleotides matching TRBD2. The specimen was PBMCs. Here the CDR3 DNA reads TGTGCCAGCTCACCAAGGCTAGCGGAAGAGACCCAGTACTTC. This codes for CASSPRLAEETQYF.